The 28 T cell receptor beta chains reported below all come from one sample, sequenced in a study of neurological immune-mediated disorders. TCRdb passed the 5' RACE reads through MiXCR, listing each CDR3 protein once. The data contain about 38,000 distinct CDR3 sequences, over 8.5% of them singletons. Time point described: technical triplicate 1. Material for sequencing was PBMCs. The receptors derive from a man in his sixties with HTLV-1-associated myelopathy (HAM/TSP).

This clonotype was counted many times. The rearrangement uses TRBV20-1 and TRBJ2-3; D uncertain. The CDR3 has 15 amino acids. Germline values: CDR1 DFQATT, CDR2 SNEGSKA (reference sequence). The V gene lost 1 base and the J gene lost 0 bases, with 11 bases spanning the gap. CDR3 sequence (DNA): TGCAGTGCTAGAGGGGGAACAAGCAGCACAGATACGCAGTATTTT. It is translated as CSARGGTSSTDTQYF.

This clonotype has a count of ten or more. The gene calls are TRBV20-1 and TRBJ2-7, with 7 bases matching TRBD1. The CDR3 has 15 amino acids. Germline CDR1 DFQATT, CDR2 SNEGSKA (reference sequence). The J segment lost 4 bases and the V segment lost 1 base, leaving 10 bases of the junction unmatched. The CDR3 DNA is TGCAGTGCTAGAGGTTCCACAGGGGCCCGGTACGAGCAGTACTTC. It encodes CSARGSTGARYEQYF.

This clonotype was recorded many times. This sequence joins TRBV10-3 and TRBJ2-7, with a possible D match to TRBD2 (5 bases). The CDR3 is made up of 14 amino acids. Trimming removed 2 bases at V and 3 bases at J, with 11 bases between. CDR1 is ENHRY, CDR2 SYGVKD, per germline. For the CDR3, the DNA is TGTGCCATCAGTGAGCGGGGAGAGGGCTACGAGCAGTACTTC. It yields the protein CAISERGEGYEQYF.

The chain joins TRBV6-4 to TRBJ2-1; D remains unclear. CDR3 size: 14 residues. Between the trimmed V and J ends, which lost 4 bases and 7 bases, there was a span of 14 bases. Germline V lookup: CDR1 MRHNA, CDR2 SNTAGT. The CDR3 DNA sequence: TGTGCCAGCAGTGTTCAGGTTGGGCTTAATGAGCAGTTCTTC. It specifies CASSVQVGLNEQFF.

This clonotype was seen ten or more times. This chain uses TRBV12-3 or TRBV12-4 with TRBJ2-7, with 10 bases identical to TRBD1. The ends lost 1 base at V and 5 bases at J; junction bases unmatched: 5. The CDR3 loop spans 15 amino acids. CDR3 bases: TGTGCCAGCAGTTTAGGCGGGGACAGGGGTCACGAGCAGTACTTC. Translated, it gives CASSLGGDRGHEQYF.

This clonotype has at least ten counts. CDR3 nucleotide sequence: TGTGCCAGCAGCTCAATACGGGACAGGACCGCCTCTGGGGCCAACGTCCTGACTTTC. Translating it yields CASSSIRDRTASGANVLTF. J is TRBJ2-6 and V is TRBV11-2, with 8 bases lining up with TRBD1. J was trimmed by 0 bases and V by 4 bases; bases with no gene match: 11. Germline assignment: CDR1 SGHAT and CDR2 FQNNGV. This CDR3 contains 19 residues.

This clonotype has a count of ten or more. V usage is TRBV5-1 and J usage is TRBJ2-2, with 7 nucleotides matching TRBD1. CDR3 size: 15 residues. After removal of 2 bases from V and 1 base from J, the junction contained 2 bases not matched to a gene. Looked up from germline, CDR1 is SGHRS and CDR2 is YFSETQ. CDR3 protein: CASSLRTGNTGELFF. The CDR3 region has the DNA TGCGCCAGCAGCTTACGGACAGGGAACACCGGGGAGCTGTTTTTT.

This clonotype was seen at least ten times. The gene calls are TRBV5-1 and TRBJ2-3; TRBD2 matches at 7 bases. From germline, CDR1 is SGHRS and CDR2 YFSETQ. V lost 7 bases and J lost 3; bases outside the gene matches: 2. This CDR3 comprises 12 residues. CDR3 in DNA: TGCGCCAGCTTGGGGGGGACAGATACGCAGTATTTT. Protein sequence: CASLGGTDTQYF.

Concerning this clonotype: Because the CDR3's place on the DNA is in doubt, the DNA is left out and the CDR3 is given as listed by TCRdb. J is TRBJ2-2 and V is TRBV5-5; TRBD2, as called in the table, went unchecked against the DNA. The CDR3 totals 21 residues, both ends included. Germline V gene sequence: CDR1 SGHKS, CDR2 YYEKEE (reference sequence). The chain's CDR3 is CASSFYICSARAGGNTGELFF.

This clonotype ranks as medium-sized. The rearrangement joins TRBV20-1 to TRBJ1-2, with D tentatively TRBD1 (6 bases). Germline V gives CDR1 DFQATT, CDR2 SNEGSKA (reference sequence). Trimming removed 6 bases from V and 6 bases from J, with 14 bases in between. This CDR3 is built from 12 residues. CDR3 loop: CSARVTGHGYTF. DNA of the CDR3: TGCAGTGCCCGCGTCACAGGGCATGGCTACACCTTC.

This clonotype was seen at least ten times. The chain couples TRBV7-9 to TRBJ2-3; 8 bases line up with TRBD1. The CDR3 spans 17 residues. CDR1 SEHNR and CDR2 FQNEAQ come from the germline V gene (reference sequence). Trimming removed 5 bases from V and 4 bases from J; junction bases left unmatched: 14. CDR3 region: CASSAIGTGGRSDTQYF. The CDR3 DNA sequence: TGTGCCAGCAGCGCCATCGGCACAGGGGGTCGTTCAGATACGCAGTATTTT. Combining the CDR3 with reference TRBV7-9 and TRBJ2-3 gives the whole variable domain DTGVSQNPRHKITKRGQNVTFRCDPISEHNRLYWYRQTLGQGPEFLTYFQNEAQLEKSRLLSDRFSAERPKGSFSTLEIQRTEQGDSAMYLCASSAIGTGGRSDTQYFGPGTRLTVL.

This clonotype was seen repeatedly, ten times or more. The chain links TRBV24-1 to TRBJ2-1; 10 positions agree with TRBD1. The germline CDR1 and CDR2 sequences are KGHDR and SFDVKD. The junction had 8 bases not matched to a gene; V was cut back by 7 bases and J by 6 bases. The CDR3 runs 15 residues. CDR3 region: CATSQGQGVLNEQFF. CDR3 in DNA: TGTGCCACCAGCCAAGGACAGGGGGTCCTCAATGAGCAGTTCTTC.

This clonotype was observed at least ten times. The V gene is TRBV29-1, the J gene TRBJ2-3; D ambiguous. V was clipped by 3 bases and J by 2 bases, with 3 bases between them. CDR1 and CDR2 (germline): SQVTM, ANQGSEA. The CDR3 is made up of 11 amino acids. The CDR3 loop is CSVEATDTQYF. In DNA, the CDR3 is TGCAGCGTTGAGGCCACAGATACGCAGTATTTT.

Ten or more counts support this clonotype. The chain uses TRBV7-6 and TRBJ2-7, with D perhaps matching TRBD2 (5 bases). Germline V gene data show CDR1 as SGHVS and CDR2 as FNYEAQ. CDR3 length: 14 residues. V gave up 4 bases and J gave up 6 bases, with 16 bases separating them. The CDR3 nucleotides are TGTGCCAGCAGCTCAGGACTGGGCCGTTCCGAGCAGTACTTC. It translates to CASSSGLGRSEQYF.

This clonotype was detected many times. V gene TRBV6-5 combines with J gene TRBJ2-1, with 9 bases identical to TRBD2. Germline trimming cut 10 bases from V and 1 base from J; bases unmatched to any gene: 14. CDR1 MNHEY and CDR2 SVGAGI come from the germline V gene. This CDR3 is built from 17 residues. As DNA, the CDR3 is TGTGCCAACCCCAAGGGGCGGGAGGGCCGGTCCTACAATGAGCAGTTCTTC. Its protein is CANPKGREGRSYNEQFF.

This clonotype was seen ten or more times. The V call is TRBV5-6, the J call TRBJ2-5, with D possibly being TRBD1 (5 bases). The germline V gene encodes CDR1 SGHDT and CDR2 YYEEEE. The CDR3 has 14 amino acids. The V end lost 0 bases, the J end lost 5 bases, and 11 bases lay between the germline ends. The CDR3 nucleotides are TGTGCCAGCAGCTTGGGACAGCCGAGGGAGACCCAGTACTTC. It is translated as CASSLGQPRETQYF.

The sample holds many counts of this clonotype. The gene calls are TRBV20-1 and TRBJ2-3; TRBD2 might be the D (5 bases). V lost 8 bases to trimming and J lost 0 bases, with 15 bases between them. This CDR3 has 14 amino acids. Germline CDR1 DFQATT, CDR2 SNEGSKA (reference sequence). The CDR3 nucleotides read TGCAGTTCGCAGGTCTGGACTAGCACAGATACGCAGTATTTT. Translating it yields CSSQVWTSTDTQYF.

In its sample, this clonotype was seen many times. The chain recombines TRBV11-3 with TRBJ2-2, with D possibly being TRBD2 (5 bases). CDR3 length equals 18 residues. The germline V and J ends were trimmed by 4 bases and 2 bases, with 20 bases remaining between them. Germline values: CDR1 SGHNT, CDR2 YENEEA. The DNA of the CDR3 is TGTGCCAGCAGCTCCATCCGTTTTAGGACTTATAACACCGGGGAGCTGTTTTTT. Its translation: CASSSIRFRTYNTGELFF.

This clonotype appeared many times. The rearrangement links TRBV28 to TRBJ1-2; D is unresolved. V was cut by 5 bases and J by 8 bases, with 18 bases left in between. The CDR3 sequence is 14 residues long. Germline V gives CDR1 MDHEN, CDR2 SYDVKM. As DNA, the CDR3 is TGTGCCAGCAGTCTCGGCAGAAGCACGAGAGGCTACACCTTC. Amino acid sequence: CASSLGRSTRGYTF.

This clonotype was recorded many times. The genes are TRBV12-3 or TRBV12-4 and TRBJ2-7; TRBD2 might be the D (5 bases). This CDR3 spans 15 amino acids. V lost 2 bases, J lost 5 bases, and 16 bases lay in between. The CDR3 sequence is CASSLRGVRAHEQYF. CDR3 bases: TGTGCCAGCAGTTTACGGGGAGTTCGGGCCCACGAGCAGTACTTC.

This clonotype was picked up many times. This chain joins TRBV29-1 and TRBJ1-2, with 7 bases identical to TRBD1. With 1 base clipped from V and 1 base from J, the junction kept 12 bases outside the gene matches. This CDR3 is 17 amino acids long. CDR1 SQVTM and CDR2 ANQGSEA come from the germline V gene. CDR3 sequence (DNA): TGCAGCGTTGAAGGTCGATCCGGGCAGGGGGGTAACTATGGCTACACCTTC. It is translated as CSVEGRSGQGGNYGYTF.

This clonotype was detected ten times or more. The CDR3 protein is CASSSYAYNEQFF. The CDR3 DNA is TGTGCCAGCAGCTCTTATGCCTACAATGAGCAGTTCTTC. The genes are TRBV7-2 and TRBJ2-1; no reliable D call. The CDR3 covers 13 residues. V was trimmed by 4 bases and J by 2 bases, leaving 6 bases between them. Germline values: CDR1 SGHTA, CDR2 FQGNSA.

The table lists this clonotype with many counts. The chain recombines TRBV7-2 with TRBJ1-6; D is perhaps TRBD1 (5 bases). Germline CDR1 reads SGHTA; CDR2 reads FQGNSA. V gave up 5 bases and J gave up 6 bases, with 17 bases separating them. The CDR3 covers 16 residues. The CDR3: CASSPGRKEANSPLHF. In DNA form, the CDR3 reads TGTGCCAGCAGCCCGGGACGGAAGGAGGCTAATTCACCCCTCCACTTT.

This clonotype was seen ten or more times. The rearrangement links TRBV5-1 to TRBJ2-1, with 11 bases aligning to TRBD2. Losses at the gene ends were 2 bases for V and 9 bases for J; bases not matched to a gene: 4. The CDR3 loop spans 14 amino acids. Germline values: CDR1 SGHRS, CDR2 YFSETQ. CDR3 region: CASSLLAGDLEQFF. The CDR3 bases are TGCGCCAGCAGCTTACTAGCGGGAGACCTTGAGCAGTTCTTC.

This clonotype was picked up many times. This chain connects TRBV27 to TRBJ1-6, with 9 bases aligning to TRBD1. Germline CDR1 and CDR2: MNHEY and SMNVEV (reference sequence). V trimming: 6 bases; J trimming: 4 bases; junction bases outside the gene matches: 13. The CDR3 length is 18 residues. The CDR3 DNA follows: TGTGCCAGCAGGCACGACGCCGGGACAGGGAGTTATAATTCACCCCTCCACTTT. Amino acids: CASRHDAGTGSYNSPLHF.

This clonotype was detected many times. The V gene is TRBV5-5, the J gene TRBJ2-2, with unresolved D. Germline V CDR1 and CDR2: SGHKS, YYEKEE (reference sequence). This CDR3 contains 14 residues. V lost 4 bases to trimming and J lost 7 bases, with 14 bases between them. CDR3 sequence (DNA): TGTGCCAGCAGCCCCACGGACGTTGGCGGGGAGCTGTTTTTT. Translation gives CASSPTDVGGELFF.

This clonotype came up many times. J is TRBJ2-3 and V is TRBV10-3, with TRBD2 matching 15 bases. The germline V gene encodes CDR1 ENHRY and CDR2 SYGVKD. V was clipped by 3 bases and J by 2 bases; unmatched bases: 6. The CDR3 is 18 residues long. CDR3 sequence: CAISEAGLAGGLTDTQYF. CDR3 DNA: TGTGCCATCAGTGAAGCCGGACTAGCGGGAGGGCTCACAGATACGCAGTATTTT.

This clonotype was detected ten times or more. The chain recombines TRBV5-1 with TRBJ1-4; D unresolved. V was shortened by 0 bases and J by 5 bases, with 8 bases between the two germline ends. The CDR3 consists of 14 residues. Germline CDR1 and CDR2: SGHRS and YFSETQ. This chain's CDR3 is CASSLGQWNEKLFF. CDR3 sequence (DNA): TGCGCCAGCAGCTTGGGGCAGTGGAATGAAAAACTGTTTTTT.